This TCR beta chain derives from a study of identical twins. This clonotype has a handful of counts. Its antigen remains unidentified. Each CDR3 protein is one row after TCRdb ran MiXCR on the 5' RACE reads. This sample has roughly 630,000 distinct CDR3 sequences, with roughly 7.1% found just once. Study-wide results and caveats: The study based its conclusions on cross-sectional statistical analysis and did not follow the same donors. Abundant cord blood beta clonotypes carried fewer insertions; memory repertoires showed none. The study found excess low generation probability among twin-shared out-of-frame alpha sequences.

V was trimmed by 3 bases and J by 5 bases, leaving 16 bases between them. The CDR3 runs to 15 residues. CDR1 is MDHEN and CDR2 is SYDVKM in the germline V gene. Another study also made use of these data, one on yellow fever vaccine responses in identical twins.

Sequencing was done on a sample of PBMCs. The receptor's source is a young woman in good health. The V call is TRBV28, the J call TRBJ2-5, with D possibly being TRBD2 (7 bases). CDR3: CASSFGAGAVETQYF. CDR3 in DNA: TGTGCCAGCAGTTTCGGGGCGGGGGCGGTGGAGACCCAGTACTTC.